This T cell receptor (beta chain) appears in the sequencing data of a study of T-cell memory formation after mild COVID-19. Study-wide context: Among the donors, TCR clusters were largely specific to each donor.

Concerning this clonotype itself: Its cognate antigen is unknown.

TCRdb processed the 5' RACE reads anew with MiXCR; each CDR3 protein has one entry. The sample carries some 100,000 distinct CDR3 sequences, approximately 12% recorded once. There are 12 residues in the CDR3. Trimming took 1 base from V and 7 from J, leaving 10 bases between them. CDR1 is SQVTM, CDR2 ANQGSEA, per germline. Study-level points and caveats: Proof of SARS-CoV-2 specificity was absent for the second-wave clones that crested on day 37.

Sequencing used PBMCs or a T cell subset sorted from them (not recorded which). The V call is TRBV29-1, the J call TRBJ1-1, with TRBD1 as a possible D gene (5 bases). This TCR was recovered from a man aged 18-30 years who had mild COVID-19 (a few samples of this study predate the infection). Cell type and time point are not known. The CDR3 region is CSVEVGPDEAFF. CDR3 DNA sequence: TGCAGCGTTGAAGTGGGGCCCGATGAAGCTTTCTTT.